This passage covers 18 T cell receptor beta chains from one sample sequenced in a study of T cell responses to AZD1222 COVID-19 vaccine. This table comes from immunoSEQ multiplex PCR, and its TCRdb copy is limited to in-frame clones, with some not included. The sample has about 120,000 clones; about 92% are singletons. The sample was peripheral blood, taken on day 0 of AZD1222 vaccination. The receptors shown here come from an adult in good health.

This chain uses TRBV7-6 with TRBJ1-6; TRBD1 matches 8 bases. With V trimmed by 5 bases and J by 10 bases, 7 bases remained unmatched. Germline V gives CDR1 SGHVS, CDR2 FNYEAQ. The CDR3 extends over 14 amino acids. Here the CDR3 reads CASSQDRVGSPLHF. The CDR3 DNA follows: TGTGCCAGCAGCCAGGACAGGGTAGGGTCACCCCTCCACTTT.

This clone has only one observation. The chain recombines TRBV12-3 or TRBV12-4 with TRBJ1-2; 11 nucleotides align to TRBD1. The CDR3 is 13 residues long. The trim removed 3 bases at V and 7 bases at J, leaving 1 base unmatched. CDR3 in amino acids: CASSFGQGAGYTF. The CDR3 region has the DNA TGTGCCAGCAGTTTCGGACAGGGGGCTGGCTACACCTTC.

A few counts support this clone. The V call is TRBV9, the J call TRBJ1-1; no firm D call. The V and J ends lost 0 bases and 0 bases respectively, with 9 bases between them. This CDR3 has 15 amino acids. Germline V CDR1 and CDR2: SGDLS, YYNGEE. This chain's CDR3 is CASSVGGLVNTEAFF. CDR3 sequence (DNA): TGTGCCAGCAGCGTAGGAGGGTTGGTGAACACTGAAGCTTTCTTT.

The genes are TRBV5-4 and TRBJ1-2, with a weak D call TRBD1 (5 bases). CDR1 and CDR2 from the germline V gene are SGHNT and YYREEE (reference sequence). Trimming removed 3 bases from V and 4 bases from J, with 7 bases in between. The CDR3 runs to 12 residues. This CDR3 is CASSYDSYGYTF. CDR3 nucleotide sequence: TGTGCCAGCAGCTATGACAGCTATGGCTACACCTTC.

The chain carries TRBV4-3 and TRBJ1-1; TRBD1 matches 7 bases. The CDR3 extends over 17 amino acids. V trimming: 0 bases; J trimming: 2 bases; junction bases outside the gene matches: 9. Looked up from germline, CDR1 is LGHNA and CDR2 is YSLEER. The CDR3: CASSQEPGGQINTEAFF. CDR3 DNA sequence: TGCGCCAGCAGCCAAGAGCCCGGGGGACAGATAAACACTGAAGCTTTCTTT.

The gene calls are TRBV6-2 or TRBV6-3 and TRBJ2-3; perhaps TRBD1 as D (7 bases). V was shortened by 5 bases and J by 0 bases, with 18 bases between the two germline ends. The CDR3 extends over 17 amino acids. CDR1 is MNHEY, CDR2 SVGEGT, per germline. CDR3 residues: CASSPNRGLASTDTQYF. The CDR3, as DNA: TGTGCCAGCAGTCCGAACAGGGGACTTGCTAGCACAGATACGCAGTATTTT.

The rearrangement joins TRBV5-1 to TRBJ1-1; 8 nucleotides match TRBD1. The CDR3 contains 15 residues. The germline V gene has CDR1 SGHRS and CDR2 YFSETQ. V lost 5 bases and J lost 2; bases outside the gene matches: 8. The CDR3 region has the DNA TGCGCCAGCAGGTCTGGGACAGGAACCAACACTGAAGCTTTCTTT. It translates to CASRSGTGTNTEAFF. The full variable domain, in which reference TRBV5-1 and TRBJ1-1 provide the parts outside the CDR3, is KAGVTQTPRYLIKTRGQQVTLSCSPISGHRSVSWYQQTPGQGLQFLFEYFSETQRNKGNFPGRFSGRQFSNSRSEMNVSTLELGDSALYLCASRSGTGTNTEAFFGQGTRLTVV.

In DNA form, the CDR3 reads TGTGCCAGCAGCAAAGGGGGGGAGGGGCTGGATACGCAGTATTTT. It yields the protein CASSKGGEGLDTQYF. The chain joins TRBV21-1 to TRBJ2-3; the D segment call TRBD2 is taken from the table without a DNA check. TRBV21-1 is annotated as a pseudogene. The CDR3 has 15 residues.

The V call is TRBV10-3, the J call TRBJ2-7; D is uncertain. V was trimmed by 4 bases and J by 0 bases, leaving 7 bases between them. The CDR3 sequence is 13 residues long. The germline V gene has CDR1 ENHRY and CDR2 SYGVKD. CDR3 amino acids: CAISASGSYEQYF. The CDR3, as DNA: TGTGCCATCAGTGCTTCGGGCTCCTACGAGCAGTACTTC.

The chain joins TRBV19 to TRBJ1-2; the match to TRBD1 covers 8 bases. CDR1 and CDR2 from the germline V gene are LNHDA and SQIVND (reference sequence). The CDR3 consists of 16 residues. Unmatched junction bases numbered 11, after V lost 3 bases and J lost 5 bases. CDR3 sequence reads: CASSITQTGEEYGYTF. CDR3 in DNA: TGTGCCAGTAGTATTACCCAGACAGGGGAAGAATATGGCTACACCTTC.

The J gene is TRBJ2-1, the V gene TRBV12-3 or TRBV12-4; no firm D call. V lost 3 bases and J lost 5, with 8 bases in between. The CDR3 loop spans 13 amino acids. CDR3 sequence reads: CASSFGLNNEQFF. CDR3 DNA sequence: TGTGCCAGCAGTTTTGGCCTTAACAATGAGCAGTTCTTC.

This clone appeared once. J is TRBJ2-7 and V is TRBV24-1; TRBD2 matches at 7 bases. Germline lookup yields CDR1 KGHDR and CDR2 SFDVKD. CDR3 length: 17 residues. V lost 5 bases and J lost 3; bases outside the gene matches: 15. CDR3 DNA sequence: TGTGCCACCAGTGCCCAATCCAGAGGACTAGTGGTCTACGAGCAGTACTTC. This sequence encodes CATSAQSRGLVVYEQYF.

V usage is TRBV28 and J usage is TRBJ2-7; D possibly corresponds to TRBD1 (5 bases). Germline CDR1 MDHEN, CDR2 SYDVKM. Trimming removed 5 bases from V and 3 bases from J, with 11 bases in between. The CDR3 has 13 residues. CDR3 protein: CASSPGFFYEQYF. The CDR3 DNA follows: TGTGCCAGCAGTCCAGGGTTCTTCTACGAGCAGTACTTC.

The CDR3 loop is CASSLGPGRFYEQYF. The CDR3 DNA follows: TGTGCCAGCAGCTTAGGGCCGGGTAGATTTTACGAGCAGTACTTC. The chain employs TRBV7-2 and TRBJ2-7, with D unresolved. The CDR3 totals 15 residues. CDR1 is SGHTA, CDR2 FQGNSA, per germline. V lost 1 base, J lost 4 bases, and 14 bases lay in between. Combining the CDR3 with reference TRBV7-2 and TRBJ2-7 gives the whole variable domain GAGVSQSPSNKVTEKGKDVELRCDPISGHTALYWYRQSLGQGLEFLIYFQGNSAPDKSGLPSDRFSAERTGGSVSTLTIQRTQQEDSAVYLCASSLGPGRFYEQYFGPGTRLTVT.

V usage is TRBV5-4 and J usage is TRBJ2-1; D is perhaps TRBD2 (6 bases). V was pared by 2 bases and J by 5 bases, with 14 bases between. The CDR3 has 15 residues. Germline CDR1 is SGHNT and CDR2 is YYREEE (reference sequence). The CDR3 DNA follows: TGTGCCAGCAGCTTCGGCGGGAAAGCCGACAATGAGCAGTTCTTC. Translation: CASSFGGKADNEQFF. The full variable domain, its missing parts supplied by reference TRBV5-4 and TRBJ2-1, is ETGVTQSPTHLIKTRGQQVTLRCSSQSGHNTVSWYQQALGQGPQFIFQYYREEENGRGNFPPRFSGLQFPNYSSELNVNALELDDSALYLCASSFGGKADNEQFFGPGTRLTVL.

This rearrangement joins TRBV24-1 to TRBJ1-2; D not resolved. The CDR3 covers 12 residues. The germline gives CDR1 KGHDR, CDR2 SFDVKD. Trimming shortened V by 2 bases and J by 6 bases, and 6 bases separated the two germline ends. CDR3 region: CATSDSWDGYTF. In DNA, the CDR3 is TGTGCCACCAGTGATTCTTGGGATGGCTACACCTTC.

V is TRBV4-1 and J is TRBJ1-1, with D unresolved. V gave up 1 base and J gave up 2 bases, with 5 bases separating them. The germline gives CDR1 MGHRA, CDR2 YSYEKL. This CDR3 spans 13 amino acids. The CDR3 bases are TGCGCCAGCAGCCAAGGTCCAAACACTGAAGCTTTCTTT. This gives the protein CASSQGPNTEAFF.

The chain carries TRBV15 and TRBJ2-7; maybe TRBD2 (6 bases). The CDR3 has 13 residues. Germline CDR1 reads LNHNV; CDR2 reads YYDKDF (reference sequence). Deletions cut 9 bases from V and 5 bases from J, with 17 bases between. CDR3 protein: CATRAGNIHEQYF. In DNA, the CDR3 is TGTGCCACGAGGGCGGGGAACATCCACGAGCAGTACTTC.